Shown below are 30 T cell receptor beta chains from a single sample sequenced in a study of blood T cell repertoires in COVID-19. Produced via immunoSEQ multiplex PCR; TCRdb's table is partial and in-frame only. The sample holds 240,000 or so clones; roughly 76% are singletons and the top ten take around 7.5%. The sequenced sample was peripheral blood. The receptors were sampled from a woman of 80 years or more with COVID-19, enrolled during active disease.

CDR3 loop: CASSQDFAGRETQYF. Written as DNA, the CDR3 is TGTGCCAGCAGCCAAGATTTCGCGGGTAGAGAGACCCAGTACTTC. J is TRBJ2-5 and V is TRBV3-1 (or the pseudogene TRBV3-2); possible D gene TRBD2, 5 bases. V gave up 0 bases and J gave up 4 bases, with 12 bases separating them. CDR3 length: 15 residues. Per the germline V gene, CDR1 is LGHDT and CDR2 is YNNKEL (reference sequence).

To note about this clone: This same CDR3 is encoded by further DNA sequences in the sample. CDR3: CASSPQGANTEAFF. CDR3 bases: TGTGCCAGCTCACCGCAGGGGGCGAACACTGAAGCTTTCTTT. This rearrangement joins TRBV18 to TRBJ1-1, with TRBD1 identical over 8 bases. V lost 3 bases to trimming and J lost 1 base; unmatched junction nucleotides: 1. The CDR3 contains 14 residues. The germline gives CDR1 KGHSH, CDR2 LQKENI.

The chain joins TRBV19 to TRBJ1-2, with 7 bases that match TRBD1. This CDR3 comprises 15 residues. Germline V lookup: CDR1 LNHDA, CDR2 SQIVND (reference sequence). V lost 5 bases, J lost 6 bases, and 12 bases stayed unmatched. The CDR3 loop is CASSELSGQPNGYTF. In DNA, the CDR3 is TGTGCCAGTAGTGAGTTGTCGGGACAGCCGAATGGCTACACCTTC.

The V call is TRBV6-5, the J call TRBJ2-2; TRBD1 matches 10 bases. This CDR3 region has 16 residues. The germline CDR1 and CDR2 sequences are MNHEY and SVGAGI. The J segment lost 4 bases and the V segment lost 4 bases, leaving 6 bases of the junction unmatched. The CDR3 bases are TGTGCCAGCAGTTCAGGGGACAGGGGAATCACCGGGGAGCTGTTTTTT. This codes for CASSSGDRGITGELFF.

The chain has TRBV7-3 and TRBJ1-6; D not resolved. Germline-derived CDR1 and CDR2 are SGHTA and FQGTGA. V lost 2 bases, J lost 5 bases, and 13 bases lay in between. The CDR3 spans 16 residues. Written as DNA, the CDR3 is TGTGCCAGCAGCTTAGGGAGGAGAGGAGATAATTCACCCCTCCACTTT. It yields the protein CASSLGRRGDNSPLHF.

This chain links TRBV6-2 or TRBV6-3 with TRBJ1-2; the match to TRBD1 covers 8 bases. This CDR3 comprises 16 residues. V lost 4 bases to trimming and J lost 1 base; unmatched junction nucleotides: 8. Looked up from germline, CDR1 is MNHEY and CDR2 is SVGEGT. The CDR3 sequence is CASSSTQGAGNYGYTF. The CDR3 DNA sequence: TGTGCCAGCAGTTCAACCCAGGGGGCCGGTAACTATGGCTACACCTTC.

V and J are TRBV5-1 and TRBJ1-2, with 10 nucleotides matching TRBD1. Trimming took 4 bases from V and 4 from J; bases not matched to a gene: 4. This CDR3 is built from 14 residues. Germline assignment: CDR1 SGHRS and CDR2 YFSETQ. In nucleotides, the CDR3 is TGCGCCAGCAGCGAGGGACAGGGGCCCTATGGCTACACCTTC. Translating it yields CASSEGQGPYGYTF. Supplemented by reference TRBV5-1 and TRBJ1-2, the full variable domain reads KAGVTQTPRYLIKTRGQQVTLSCSPISGHRSVSWYQQTPGQGLQFLFEYFSETQRNKGNFPGRFSGRQFSNSRSEMNVSTLELGDSALYLCASSEGQGPYGYTFGSGTRLTVV.

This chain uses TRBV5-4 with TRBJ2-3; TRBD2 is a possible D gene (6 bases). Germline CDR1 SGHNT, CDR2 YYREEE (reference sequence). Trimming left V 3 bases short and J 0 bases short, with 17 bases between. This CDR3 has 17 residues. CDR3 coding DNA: TGTGCCAGCAGCTCCGCCACCTCCGCGGGGAGCACAGATACGCAGTATTTT. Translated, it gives CASSSATSAGSTDTQYF.

DNA of the CDR3: TGTGCCAGCTCCGGGGGTTTTCAGCAGTACTTC. Protein: CASSGGFQQYF. This chain connects TRBV28 to TRBJ2-7, with D possibly TRBD2 on 6 matching bases. The CDR3 spans 11 residues. From germline, CDR1 is MDHEN and CDR2 SYDVKM. V lost 8 bases and J lost 8, with 13 bases in between.

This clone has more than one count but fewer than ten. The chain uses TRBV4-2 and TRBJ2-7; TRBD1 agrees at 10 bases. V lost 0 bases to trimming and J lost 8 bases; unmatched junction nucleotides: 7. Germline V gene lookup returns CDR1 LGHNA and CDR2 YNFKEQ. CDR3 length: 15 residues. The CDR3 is CASSQDMTGGVKQYF. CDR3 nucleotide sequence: TGTGCCAGCAGCCAAGATATGACAGGGGGCGTTAAGCAGTACTTC.

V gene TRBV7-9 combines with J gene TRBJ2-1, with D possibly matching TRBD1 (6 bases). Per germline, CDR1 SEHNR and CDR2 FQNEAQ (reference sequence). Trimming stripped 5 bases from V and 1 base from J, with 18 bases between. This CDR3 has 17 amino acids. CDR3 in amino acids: CASSPSSGTPSYNEQFF. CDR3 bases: TGTGCCAGCAGCCCCTCTTCCGGGACACCATCCTACAATGAGCAGTTCTTC.

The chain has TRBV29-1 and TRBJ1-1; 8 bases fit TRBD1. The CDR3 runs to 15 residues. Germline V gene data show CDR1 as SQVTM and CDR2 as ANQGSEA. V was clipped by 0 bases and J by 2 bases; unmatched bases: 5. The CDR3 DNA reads TGCAGCGTTGAAGATCTGGGACAGGCAAACACTGAAGCTTTCTTT. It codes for CSVEDLGQANTEAFF.

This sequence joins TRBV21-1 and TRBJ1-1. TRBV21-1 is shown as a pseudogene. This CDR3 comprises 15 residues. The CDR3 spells CASSKGRLGNTEAFF. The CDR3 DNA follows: TGTGCCAGCAGCAAGGGTCGACTCGGAAACACTGAAGCTTTCTTT.

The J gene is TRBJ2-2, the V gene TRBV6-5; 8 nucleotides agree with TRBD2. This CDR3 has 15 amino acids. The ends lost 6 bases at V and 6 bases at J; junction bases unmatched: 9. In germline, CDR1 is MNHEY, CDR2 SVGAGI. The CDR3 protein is CASSRRTSLPGELFF. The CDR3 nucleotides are TGTGCCAGCAGCCGACGGACTAGCTTACCCGGGGAGCTGTTTTTT.

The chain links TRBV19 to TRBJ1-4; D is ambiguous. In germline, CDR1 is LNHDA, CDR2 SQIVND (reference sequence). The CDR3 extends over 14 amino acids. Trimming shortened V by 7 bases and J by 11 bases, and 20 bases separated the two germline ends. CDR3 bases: TGTGCCAGTAATTCAATGCGATTAGCGGAGAAACTGTTTTTT. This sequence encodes CASNSMRLAEKLFF.

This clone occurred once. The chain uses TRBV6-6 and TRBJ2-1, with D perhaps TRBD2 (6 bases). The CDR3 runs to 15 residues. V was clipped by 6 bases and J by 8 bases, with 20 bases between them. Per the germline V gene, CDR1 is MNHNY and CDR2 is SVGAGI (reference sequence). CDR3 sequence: CASRRWDSGWDEQFF. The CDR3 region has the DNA TGTGCCAGCAGGCGGTGGGACTCGGGGTGGGATGAGCAGTTCTTC.

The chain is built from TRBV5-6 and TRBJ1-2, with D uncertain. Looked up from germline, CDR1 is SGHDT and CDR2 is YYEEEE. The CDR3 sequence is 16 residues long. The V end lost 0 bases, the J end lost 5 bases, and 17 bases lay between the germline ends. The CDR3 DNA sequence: TGTGCCAGCAGCTTGGGAAAGGGAGGTGGGAAGTATGGCTACACCTTC. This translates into CASSLGKGGGKYGYTF. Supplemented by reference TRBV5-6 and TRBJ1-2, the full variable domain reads DAGVTQSPTHLIKTRGQQVTLRCSPKSGHDTVSWYQQALGQGPQFIFQYYEEEERQRGNFPDRFSGHQFPNYSSELNVNALLLGDSALYLCASSLGKGGGKYGYTFGSGTRLTVV.

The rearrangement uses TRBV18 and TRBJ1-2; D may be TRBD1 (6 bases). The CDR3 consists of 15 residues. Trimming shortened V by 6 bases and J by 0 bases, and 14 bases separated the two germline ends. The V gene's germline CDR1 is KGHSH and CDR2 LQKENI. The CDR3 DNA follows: TGTGCCAGCTCGATTGACAGGTCAGCTAACTATGGCTACACCTTC. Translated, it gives CASSIDRSANYGYTF.

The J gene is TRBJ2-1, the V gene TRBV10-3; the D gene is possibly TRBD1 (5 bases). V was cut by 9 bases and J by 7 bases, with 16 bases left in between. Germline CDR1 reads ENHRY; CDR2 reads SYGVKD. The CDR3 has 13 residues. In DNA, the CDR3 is TGTGCCATGCAGGACACGATGGGGAATGAGCAGTTCTTC. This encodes CAMQDTMGNEQFF.

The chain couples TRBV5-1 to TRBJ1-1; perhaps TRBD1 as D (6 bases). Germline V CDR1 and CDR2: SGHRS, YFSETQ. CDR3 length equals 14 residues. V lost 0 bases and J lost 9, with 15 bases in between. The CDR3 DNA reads TGCGCCAGCAGCTTGGGGTCCGGACAGAGAAAAGCTTTCTTT. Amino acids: CASSLGSGQRKAFF.

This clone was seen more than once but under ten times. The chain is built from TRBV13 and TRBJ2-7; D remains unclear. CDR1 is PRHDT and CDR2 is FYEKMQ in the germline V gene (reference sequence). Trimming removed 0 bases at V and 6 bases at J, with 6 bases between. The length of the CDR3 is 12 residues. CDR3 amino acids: CASSLGGGEQYF. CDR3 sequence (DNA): TGTGCCAGCAGCTTAGGAGGCGGCGAGCAGTACTTC.

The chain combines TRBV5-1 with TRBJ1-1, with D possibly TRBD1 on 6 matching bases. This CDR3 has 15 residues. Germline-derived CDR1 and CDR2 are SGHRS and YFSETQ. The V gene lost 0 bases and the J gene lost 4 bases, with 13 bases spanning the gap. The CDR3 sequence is CASSLGQGFTTEAFF. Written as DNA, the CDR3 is TGCGCCAGCAGCTTGGGGCAGGGGTTTACCACTGAAGCTTTCTTT.

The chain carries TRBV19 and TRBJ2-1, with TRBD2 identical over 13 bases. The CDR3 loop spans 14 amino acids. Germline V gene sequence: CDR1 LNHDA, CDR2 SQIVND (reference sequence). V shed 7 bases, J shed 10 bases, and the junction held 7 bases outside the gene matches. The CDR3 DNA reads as TGTGCCAGTACCGGGACTAGCGGGGCGGTAGAGCAGTTCTTC. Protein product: CASTGTSGAVEQFF.

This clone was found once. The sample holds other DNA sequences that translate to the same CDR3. This CDR3 reads CASSPGRNYGYTF. CDR3 nucleotides: TGTGCCAGCTCACCAGGCAGAAACTATGGCTACACCTTC. The V and J genes are TRBV18 and TRBJ1-2; D ambiguous. CDR3 length: 13 residues. CDR1 and CDR2 from the germline V gene are KGHSH and LQKENI. V lost 2 bases to trimming and J lost 2 bases, with 6 bases between them.

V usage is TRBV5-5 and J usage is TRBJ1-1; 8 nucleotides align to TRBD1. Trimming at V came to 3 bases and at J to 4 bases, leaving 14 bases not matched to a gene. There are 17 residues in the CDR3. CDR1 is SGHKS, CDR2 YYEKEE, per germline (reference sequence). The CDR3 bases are TGTGCCAGCAGCTCCAGAACGACAGGGGTAACGGTCACTGAAGCTTTCTTT. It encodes CASSSRTTGVTVTEAFF.

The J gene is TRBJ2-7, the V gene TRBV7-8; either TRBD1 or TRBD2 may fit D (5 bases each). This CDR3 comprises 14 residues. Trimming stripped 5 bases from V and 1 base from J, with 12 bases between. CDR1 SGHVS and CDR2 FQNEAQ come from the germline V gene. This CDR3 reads CASSRDSGSYEQYF. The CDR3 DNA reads TGTGCCAGCAGCCGAGACAGCGGATCCTACGAGCAGTACTTC.

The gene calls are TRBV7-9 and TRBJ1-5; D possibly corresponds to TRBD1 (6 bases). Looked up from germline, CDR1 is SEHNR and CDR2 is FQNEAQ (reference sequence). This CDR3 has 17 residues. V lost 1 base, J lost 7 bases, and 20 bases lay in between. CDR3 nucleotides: TGTGCCAGCAGCTTAGGACGAGCGGGACAAGGAGGGCAGCCCCAGCATTTT. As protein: CASSLGRAGQGGQPQHF.

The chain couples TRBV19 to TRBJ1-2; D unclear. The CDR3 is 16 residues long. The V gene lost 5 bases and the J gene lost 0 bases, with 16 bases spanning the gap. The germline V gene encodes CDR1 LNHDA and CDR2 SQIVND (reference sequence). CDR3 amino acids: CASSPVKTPANYGYTF. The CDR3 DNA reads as TGTGCCAGTAGTCCGGTAAAGACTCCAGCTAACTATGGCTACACCTTC. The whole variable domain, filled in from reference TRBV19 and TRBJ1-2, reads DGGITQSPKYLFRKEGQNVTLSCEQNLNHDAMYWYRQDPGQGLRLIYYSQIVNDFQKGDIAEGYSVSREKKESFPLTVTSAQKNPTAFYLCASSPVKTPANYGYTFGSGTRLTVV.

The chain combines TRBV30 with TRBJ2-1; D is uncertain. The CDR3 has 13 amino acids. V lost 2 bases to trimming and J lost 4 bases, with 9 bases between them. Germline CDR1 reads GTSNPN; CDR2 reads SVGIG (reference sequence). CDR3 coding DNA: TGTGCCTGGAGTAAGGCTAGGTACAATGAGCAGTTCTTC. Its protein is CAWSKARYNEQFF.

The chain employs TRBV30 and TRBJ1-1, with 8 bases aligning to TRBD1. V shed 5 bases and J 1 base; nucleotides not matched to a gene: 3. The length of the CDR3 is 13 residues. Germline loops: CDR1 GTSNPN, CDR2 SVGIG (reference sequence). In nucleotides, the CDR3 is TGTGCCTGGGCCGGGACAGGGAACACTGAAGCTTTCTTT. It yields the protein CAWAGTGNTEAFF.